This TCR beta chain was sequenced in a study (dated by TCRdb to between 2014 and 2017). General notes on the study: Whether tumor-infiltrating Tregs in breast cancer are recruited from blood Tregs or converted in situ from other CD4+ T cell subsets was tested.

Cells that were CD4+CD25+CD127-/low were the ones isolated as Tregs. Tregs, naive and memory CD4+ T cells from tumor, blood and ipsilateral draining lymph nodes of 5 or 6 breast cancer patients underwent full-length TCR alpha and beta sequencing. Tumor tissue, along with lymph nodes from ipsilateral axillary dissection, was perfused with PBS, minced, and then digested using collagenase I and hyaluronidase. Sorted cell populations were confirmed by FACS to exceed 90% purity. Summary of the overall study and its limitations: Tumor-infiltrating Treg TCR alpha and beta sequences overlapped most with tumor naive CD4+ T cells, then with blood naive CD4+ T cells. Tumor memory CD4+ T cell TCR gene usage clustered with blood and lymph node memory CD4+ cells and lymph node naive CD4+ cells. The larger-cohort validation was restricted to a single TCR beta V-J rearrangement rather than whole repertoires.

This clonotype was counted between two and nine times. No antigen is known for it. Per-nucleotide qualities are absent, and no much larger clonotype sits a single base away. As encoded in the germline V gene (reference sequence), CDR1 is LGHDT while CDR2 is YNNKEL. V loses 1 base, J loses 4 bases, and the germline ends lie 6 bases apart. The CDR3 covers 13 residues, taking in both the cysteine and the phenylalanine. Here the CDR3 DNA is all that survives: 39 bases in frame from base 1. Full-length TCR variable regions were amplified by 5' RACE PCR with constant-region reverse primers, followed by semi-nested PCR with Nested Universal Primer A. The ReliaPrep RNA Cell Miniprep System was used to extract total RNA, which was then reverse transcribed into 5'RACE-ready cDNA with the SMARTer RACE 5'/3' Kit. Multiplex adaptors were used to barcode full-length TCR alpha and beta libraries, and the barcoded libraries were sequenced on an Illumina MiSeq. For the original study's pipeline: For each of nine subset-tissue groups, sequencing data from the five patients were pooled, and the groups were then compared using unsupervised clustering of TCR gene usage. The Morisita-Horn index was used to calculate repertoire similarity, with shared sequences weighted by how much each contributed to each repertoire. The public reads were reanalyzed by TCRdb: fastp trimming at Q25, MiXCR alignment, in-frame beta chains only. Entries that share a CDR3 protein sequence are merged under the most common genes and DNA. The V and J calls and clone size come from TCRdb's table, not from the authors' own analysis. Here the sample has 50,000 to 65,000 distinct CDR3 sequences; 20% occur a single time. The ten largest make up 3.2% of the sample.

The sequence was collected from a female donor with breast cancer. The sequenced sample consisted of tumor-infiltrating Tregs sorted from the breast tumor. The sequence joins TRBV3-1 to TRBJ2-3; confidence is insufficient to name the D gene. The DNA is TGTGCCAGCAGCCAAGGGAACGCAGATACGCAGTATTTT. This sequence encodes CASSQGNADTQYF.